This T cell receptor (beta chain) derives from a study of CD8 T cells in ankylosing spondylitis (TCRdb year 2017). As for the study more broadly: To find TCR variants linked to disease, the study profiled T cell receptor beta repertoires in ankylosing spondylitis patients and healthy donors. The whole study cohort included some 100 healthy donors and 20 to 30 ankylosing spondylitis patients. Peripheral blood samples were taken, and synovial fluid was additionally collected from ankylosing spondylitis patients.

Overall study outcomes, separate from this receptor: Some motif variants had previously been reported in the synovial fluid and blood of reactive arthritis patients, which suggests shared mechanisms of disease initiation. According to the report, matched synovial fluid samples from ankylosing spondylitis patients were significantly enriched for the disease-linked clones. A TCR beta motif made up of about eight highly homologous amino acid variants appeared to be characteristic of blood from ankylosing spondylitis patients. A CD8+ phenotype was shown by the disease-linked clones, which were found at relatively low frequencies in peripheral blood.

This clonotype was seen more than once but under ten times. Its recognized antigen is unknown. Base qualities were left out, and no much larger clone turns up one base away. The instrument given in TCRdb is Illumina HiSeq 2500. Quantitative 5'-RACE with molecular barcodes was used to prepare TCR beta libraries. In the authors' own workflow: A new computational method based on a probabilistic model of VDJ rearrangement was used to identify disease-linked TCR variants. Using fastp trimming at Q25 and MiXCR clonotype assembly, TCRdb reanalyzed the public sequencing data and kept in-frame beta chains. Every entry covers one CDR3 protein and lists the most common genes and DNA from its rows. These V and J calls rely on TCRdb rather than the paper's analysis. For this sample there are about 330,000 distinct CDR3 sequences; roughly 8% appear just once. Roughly 14% of the sample is taken by the ten largest.

As encoded in the germline V gene (reference sequence), CDR1 is MNHEY while CDR2 is SMNVEV. Reading from cysteine to phenylalanine, the CDR3 counts 13 amino acids. Left in the record is the CDR3 DNA by itself, 39 bases read in frame from the first base. The germline ends are 12 bases apart after V is trimmed by 5 bases and J by 4 bases. Sequences were obtained from blood, either unsorted or a sorted T cell fraction (not recorded which). This clonotype originated in a male donor with ankylosing spondylitis. This sequence uses TRBV27 and TRBJ2-7, with the identity of the D gene unclear. Here the CDR3 is given as CASSPRRLYEQYF. The base sequence is TGTGCCAGCAGTCCGCGGCGCCTGTACGAGCAGTACTTC.